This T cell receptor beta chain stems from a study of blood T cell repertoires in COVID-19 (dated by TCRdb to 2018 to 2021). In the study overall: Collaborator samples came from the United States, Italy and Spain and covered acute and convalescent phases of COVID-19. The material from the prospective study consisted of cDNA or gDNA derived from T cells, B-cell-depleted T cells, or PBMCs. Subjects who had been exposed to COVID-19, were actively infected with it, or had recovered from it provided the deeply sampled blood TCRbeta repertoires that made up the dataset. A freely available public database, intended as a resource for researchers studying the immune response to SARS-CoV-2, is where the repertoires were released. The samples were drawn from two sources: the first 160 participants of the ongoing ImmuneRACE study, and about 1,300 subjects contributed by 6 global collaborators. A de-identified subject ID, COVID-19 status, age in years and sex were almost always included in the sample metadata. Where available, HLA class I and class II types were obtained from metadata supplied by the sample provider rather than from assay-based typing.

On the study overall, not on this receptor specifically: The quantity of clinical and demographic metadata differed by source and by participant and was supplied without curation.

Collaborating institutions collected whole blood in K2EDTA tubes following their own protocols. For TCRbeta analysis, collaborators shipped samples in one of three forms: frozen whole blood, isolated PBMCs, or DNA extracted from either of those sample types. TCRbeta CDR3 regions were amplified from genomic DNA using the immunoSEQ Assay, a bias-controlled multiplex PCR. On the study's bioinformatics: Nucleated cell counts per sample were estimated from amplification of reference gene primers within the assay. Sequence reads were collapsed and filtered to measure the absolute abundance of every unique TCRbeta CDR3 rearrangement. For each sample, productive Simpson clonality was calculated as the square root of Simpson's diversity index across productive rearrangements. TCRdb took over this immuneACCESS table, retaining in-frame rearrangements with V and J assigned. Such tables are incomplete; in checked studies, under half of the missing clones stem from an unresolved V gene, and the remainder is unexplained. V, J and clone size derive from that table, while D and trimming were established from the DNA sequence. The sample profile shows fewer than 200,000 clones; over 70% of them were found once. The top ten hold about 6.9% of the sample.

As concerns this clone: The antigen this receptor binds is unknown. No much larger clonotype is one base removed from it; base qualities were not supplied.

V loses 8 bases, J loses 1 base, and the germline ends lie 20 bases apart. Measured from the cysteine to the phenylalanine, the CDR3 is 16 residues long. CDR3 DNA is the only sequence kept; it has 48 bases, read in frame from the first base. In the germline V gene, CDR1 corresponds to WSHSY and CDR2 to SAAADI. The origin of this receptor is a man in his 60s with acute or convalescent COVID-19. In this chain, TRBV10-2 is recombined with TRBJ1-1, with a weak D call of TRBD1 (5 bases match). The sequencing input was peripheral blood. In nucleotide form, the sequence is TGCGCCAGCTGGGGAAGGGGCCCGCGGACGAACACTGAAGCTTTCTTT. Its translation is CASWGRGPRTNTEAFF.